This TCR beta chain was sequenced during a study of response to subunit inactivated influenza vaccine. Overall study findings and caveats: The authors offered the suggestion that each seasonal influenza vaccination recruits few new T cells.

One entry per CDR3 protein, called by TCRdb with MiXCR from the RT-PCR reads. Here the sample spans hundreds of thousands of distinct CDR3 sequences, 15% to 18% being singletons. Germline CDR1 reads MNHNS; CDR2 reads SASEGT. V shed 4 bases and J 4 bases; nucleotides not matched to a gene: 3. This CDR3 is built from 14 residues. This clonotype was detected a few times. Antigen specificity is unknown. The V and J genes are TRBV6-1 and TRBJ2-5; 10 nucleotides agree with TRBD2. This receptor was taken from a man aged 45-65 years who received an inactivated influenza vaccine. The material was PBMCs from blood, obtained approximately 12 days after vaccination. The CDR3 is CASSASGGSETQYF. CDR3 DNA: TGTGCCAGCAGTGCTAGCGGGGGCTCAGAGACCCAGTACTTC.